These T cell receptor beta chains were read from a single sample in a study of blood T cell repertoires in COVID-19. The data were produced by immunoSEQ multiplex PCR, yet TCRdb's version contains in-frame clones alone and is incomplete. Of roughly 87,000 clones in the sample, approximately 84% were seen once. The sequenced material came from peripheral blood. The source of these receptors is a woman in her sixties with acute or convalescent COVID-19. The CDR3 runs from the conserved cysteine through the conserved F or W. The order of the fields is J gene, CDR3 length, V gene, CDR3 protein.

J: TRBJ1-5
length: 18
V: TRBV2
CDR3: CASSPRDRGPWGNQPQHF

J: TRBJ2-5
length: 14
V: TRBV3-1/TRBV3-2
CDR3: CASSQDWSQETQYF

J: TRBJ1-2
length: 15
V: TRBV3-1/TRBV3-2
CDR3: CASSHRERGSYGYTF

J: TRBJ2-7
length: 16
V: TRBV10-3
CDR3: CAITATGTGLSGEQYF

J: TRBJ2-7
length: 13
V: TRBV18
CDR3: CASSPDSSYEQYF

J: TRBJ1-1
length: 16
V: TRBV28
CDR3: CASSLYGVGQNTEAFF

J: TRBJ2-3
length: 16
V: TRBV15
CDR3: CATSRGRGGSTDTQYF

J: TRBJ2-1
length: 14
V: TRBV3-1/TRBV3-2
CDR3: CASSQLAGAYEQFF

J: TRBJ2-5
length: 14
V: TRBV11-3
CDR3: CASSFSVGGETQYF

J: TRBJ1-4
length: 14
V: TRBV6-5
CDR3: CASSPGGFNEKLFF

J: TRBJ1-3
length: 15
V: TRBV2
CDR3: CASRDYLGSGNTIYF

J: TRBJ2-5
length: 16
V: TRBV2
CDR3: CASSNPQGSLGETQYF

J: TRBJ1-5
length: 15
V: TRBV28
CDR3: CASSLVNLANQPQHF

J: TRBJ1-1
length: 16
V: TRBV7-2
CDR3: CASSSGYAGLITEAFF

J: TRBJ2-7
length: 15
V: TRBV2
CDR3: CASRNDRGGNYEQYF

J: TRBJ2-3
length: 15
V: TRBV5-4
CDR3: CASSLLRGGLDTQYF

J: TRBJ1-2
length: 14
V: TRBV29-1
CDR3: CSVEEGTANYGYTF

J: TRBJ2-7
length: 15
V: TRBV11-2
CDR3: CASSLDRLAKKQQYF

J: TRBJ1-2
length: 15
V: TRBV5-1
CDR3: CASSFRDLANYGYTF

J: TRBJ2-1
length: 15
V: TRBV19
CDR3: CASSITWGLYNEQFF

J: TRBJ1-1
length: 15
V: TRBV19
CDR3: CASLRDRGENTEAFF

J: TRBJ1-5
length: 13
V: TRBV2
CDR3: CASRDRFNQPQHF

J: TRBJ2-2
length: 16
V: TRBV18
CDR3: CASSPRNGGNTGELFF

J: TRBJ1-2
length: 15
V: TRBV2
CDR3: CASSSVQGVGNGYTF

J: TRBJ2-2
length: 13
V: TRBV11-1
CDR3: CASSLQGTGELFF

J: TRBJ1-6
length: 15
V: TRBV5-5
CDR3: CASSFTGADNSPLHF

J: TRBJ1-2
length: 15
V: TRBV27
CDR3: CASKPDMDRGYGYTF

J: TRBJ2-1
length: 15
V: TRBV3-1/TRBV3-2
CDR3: CASRPRTGEQDEQFF

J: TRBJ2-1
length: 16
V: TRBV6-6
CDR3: CASSLLAGANLGEQFF

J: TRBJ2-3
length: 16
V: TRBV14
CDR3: CASSQLRDSSTDTQYF

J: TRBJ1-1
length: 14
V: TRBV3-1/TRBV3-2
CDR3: CASSPIGQAGSAFF

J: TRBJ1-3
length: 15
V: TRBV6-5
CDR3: CASSRRGLGGNTIYF

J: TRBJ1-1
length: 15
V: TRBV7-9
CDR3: CASSPPGQLITEAFF

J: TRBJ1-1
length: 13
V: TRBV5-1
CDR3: CASSSQQNTEAFF

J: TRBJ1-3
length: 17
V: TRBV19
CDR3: CASNGAIGQGTGNTIYF

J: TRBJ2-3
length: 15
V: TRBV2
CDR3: CASSYRGPPTDTQYF

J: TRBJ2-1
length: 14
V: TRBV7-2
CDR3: CASSFSGIYNEQFF

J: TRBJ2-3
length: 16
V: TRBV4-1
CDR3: CASSRGGLLSTDTQYF

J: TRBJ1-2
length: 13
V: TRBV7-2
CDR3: CASSLGGAYGYTF

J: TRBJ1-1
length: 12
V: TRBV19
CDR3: CASSINPVVSFF

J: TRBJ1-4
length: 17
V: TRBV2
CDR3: CASSGPKQGLSNEKLFF

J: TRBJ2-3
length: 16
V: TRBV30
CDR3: CAWRATRDREPDTQYF

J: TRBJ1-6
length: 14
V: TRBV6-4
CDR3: CAIRWALSNSPLHF

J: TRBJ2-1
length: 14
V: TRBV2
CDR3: CASTGQGAGDEQFF

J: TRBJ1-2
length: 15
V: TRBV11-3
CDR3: CASSSPGQGARGYTF

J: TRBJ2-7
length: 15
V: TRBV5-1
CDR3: CASSQTDRETYEQYF

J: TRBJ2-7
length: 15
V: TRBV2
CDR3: CASSEGVRGGVSLYF

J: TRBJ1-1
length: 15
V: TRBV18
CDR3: CASSPSTGLRPEAFF

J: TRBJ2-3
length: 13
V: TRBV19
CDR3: CASSGGVEDTQYF

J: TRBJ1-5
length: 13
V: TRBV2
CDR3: CASFEQGRQPQHF

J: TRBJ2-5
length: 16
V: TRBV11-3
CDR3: CASSLGASGDGETQYF

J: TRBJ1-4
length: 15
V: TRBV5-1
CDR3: CASSLVGATNEKLFF

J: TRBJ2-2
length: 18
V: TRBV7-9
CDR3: CASSLPGRMVTNTGELFF